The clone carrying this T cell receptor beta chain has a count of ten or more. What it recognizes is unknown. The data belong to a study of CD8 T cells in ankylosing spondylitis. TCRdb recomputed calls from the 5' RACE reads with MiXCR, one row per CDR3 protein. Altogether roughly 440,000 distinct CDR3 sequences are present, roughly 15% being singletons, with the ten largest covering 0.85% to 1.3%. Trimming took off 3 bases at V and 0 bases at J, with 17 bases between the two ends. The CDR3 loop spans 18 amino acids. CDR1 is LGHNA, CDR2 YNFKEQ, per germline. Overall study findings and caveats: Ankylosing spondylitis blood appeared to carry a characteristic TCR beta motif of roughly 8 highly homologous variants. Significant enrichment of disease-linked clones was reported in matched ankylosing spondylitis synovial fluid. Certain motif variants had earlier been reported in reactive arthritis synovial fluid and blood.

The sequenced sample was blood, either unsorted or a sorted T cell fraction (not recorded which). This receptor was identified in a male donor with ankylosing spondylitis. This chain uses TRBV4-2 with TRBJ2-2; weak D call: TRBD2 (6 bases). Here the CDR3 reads CASSQPVIGRPNTGELFF. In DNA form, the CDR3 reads TGTGCCAGCAGCCAGCCCGTTATCGGGAGACCGAACACCGGGGAGCTGTTTTTT.